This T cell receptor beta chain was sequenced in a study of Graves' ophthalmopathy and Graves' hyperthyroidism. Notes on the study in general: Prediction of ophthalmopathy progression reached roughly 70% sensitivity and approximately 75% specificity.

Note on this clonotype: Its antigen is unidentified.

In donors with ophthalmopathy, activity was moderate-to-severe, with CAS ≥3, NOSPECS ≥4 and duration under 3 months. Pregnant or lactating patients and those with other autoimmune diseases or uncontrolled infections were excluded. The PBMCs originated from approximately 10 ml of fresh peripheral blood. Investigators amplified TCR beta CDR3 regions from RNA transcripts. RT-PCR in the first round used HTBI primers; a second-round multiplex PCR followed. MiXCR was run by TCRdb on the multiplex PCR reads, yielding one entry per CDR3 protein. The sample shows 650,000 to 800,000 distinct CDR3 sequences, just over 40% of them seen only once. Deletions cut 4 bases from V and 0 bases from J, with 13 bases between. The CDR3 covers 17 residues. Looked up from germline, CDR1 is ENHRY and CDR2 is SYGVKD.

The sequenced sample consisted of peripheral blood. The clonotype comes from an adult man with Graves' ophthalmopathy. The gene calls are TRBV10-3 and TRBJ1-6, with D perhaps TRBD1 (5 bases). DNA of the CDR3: TGTGCCATCAGTGCAAGTCCAGGGAGCTCCTATAATTCACCCCTCCACTTT. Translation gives CAISASPGSSYNSPLHF.